The 13 T cell receptor beta chains presented below share a single source sample, sequenced in a study of metastatic and nonmetastatic thyroid tumors. With MiXCR, TCRdb reprocessed the PCR reads. This sample yields several thousand clones, of which 30% to 35% are seen a single time; roughly 10% belongs to the top ten. Each patient came to thyroid surgery without any prior treatment (of any kind). Specimen: tumor tissue. The receptors originated from a female donor with papillary thyroid cancer or a benign thyroid nodule (not recorded which). Some clones in this sample may be carry-over from other donors' samples.

The rearrangement joins TRBV2 to TRBJ2-7; a weak D match, TRBD1 (7 bases). In germline, CDR1 is SNHLY, CDR2 FYNNEI. V gave up 10 bases and J gave up 2 bases, with 12 bases separating them. The CDR3 consists of 12 residues. CDR3 coding DNA: TGTGCCACCGCGGGACAGCCCTACGAGCAGTACTTC. As protein: CATAGQPYEQYF.

The rearrangement uses TRBV3-1 and TRBJ2-1, with TRBD2 matching over 9 bases. In germline, CDR1 is LGHDT, CDR2 YNNKEL (reference sequence). After removal of 5 bases from V and 0 bases from J, the junction contained 2 bases not matched to a gene. The CDR3 length is 15 residues. For the CDR3, the DNA is TGTGCCAGCAGCAGCGGGGGGCTCTCCTACAATGAGCAGTTCTTC. Its translation is CASSSGGLSYNEQFF.

Points on this clone: The missing conserved phenylalanine or tryptophan at the end of this CDR3 makes a read error likely. V is TRBV4-1 and J is TRBJ2-7; 11 bases line up with TRBD2. Germline lookup yields CDR1 MGHRA and CDR2 YSYEKL. The trim removed 1 base at V and 3 bases at J, leaving 2 bases unmatched. This CDR3 has 15 residues. The CDR3 spells CASSQGLAGGYEQYS. DNA for the CDR3: TGCGCCAGCAGCCAAGGGCTAGCGGGAGGCTACGAGCAGTACTCC.

Within the sample, this clone is medium-sized. This chain links TRBV6-6 with TRBJ1-2; TRBD1 matches at 7 bases. CDR1 and CDR2 from the germline V gene are MNHNY and SVGAGI (reference sequence). With V trimmed by 2 bases and J by 8 bases, 14 bases remained unmatched. This CDR3 spans 16 amino acids. The CDR3 DNA follows: TGTGCCAGCAGTTACCCGGTTGGGAGGACAGGTAACGGCTACACCTTC. Protein: CASSYPVGRTGNGYTF.

By share of the sample, this clone is medium-sized. The J gene is TRBJ1-2, the V gene TRBV3-1; D not resolved. CDR1 is LGHDT and CDR2 is YNNKEL in the germline V gene (reference sequence). The CDR3 totals 15 residues. V was cut by 1 base and J by 0 bases, with 9 bases left in between. CDR3 in amino acids: CASSQVTEANYGYTF. The CDR3 DNA sequence: TGTGCCAGCAGCCAAGTAACTGAAGCTAACTATGGCTACACCTTC.

This chain joins TRBV6-1 and TRBJ2-7; D uncertain. Germline CDR1 MNHNS, CDR2 SASEGT. The CDR3 has 13 amino acids. V lost 8 bases, J lost 0 bases, and 11 bases lay in between. The CDR3 spells CASLVPDSYEQYF. The CDR3 nucleotides are TGTGCCAGCCTCGTTCCAGACTCCTACGAGCAGTACTTC.

This clone showed up many times. Since a much larger clone is just one base distant, this may be a read error. The gene calls are TRBV27 and TRBJ1-2, with D uncertain. The CDR3 sequence is 13 residues long. CDR1 is MNHEY and CDR2 is SMNVEV in the germline V gene (reference sequence). Here the CDR3 DNA reads TGTGCCAGCAGTTTTTCCCTCGGCGATGGCTACGCCTTC. Its protein is CASSFSLGDGYAF.

V is TRBV20-1 and J is TRBJ2-7; 9 bases map to TRBD2. The germline V gene encodes CDR1 DFQATT and CDR2 SNEGSKA (reference sequence). This CDR3 spans 15 amino acids. Trimming at V came to 3 bases and at J to 6 bases, leaving 12 bases not matched to a gene. The CDR3 DNA sequence: TGCAGTGCTAGTTTAGGGGCGGGAGGGCCGTTCGAGCAGTACTTC. It yields the protein CSASLGAGGPFEQYF.

The rearrangement joins TRBV27 to TRBJ2-1; D gene unclear. V lost 6 bases, J lost 8 bases, and 20 bases lay in between. This CDR3 has 15 amino acids. Germline CDR1 and CDR2: MNHEY and SMNVEV (reference sequence). The chain's CDR3 is CASSMEVSPLYEQFF. In nucleotides, the CDR3 is TGTGCCAGCAGCATGGAAGTAAGCCCCCTCTATGAGCAGTTCTTC.

The chain has TRBV11-2 and TRBJ2-2; D not resolved. V lost 0 bases, J lost 3 bases, and 14 bases lay in between. The CDR3 runs to 17 residues. Germline-derived CDR1 and CDR2 are SGHAT and FQNNGV. The CDR3 DNA follows: TGTGCCAGCAGCTTAGATCAAGTGTCCACTGACACCGGGGAGCTGTTTTTT. Protein: CASSLDQVSTDTGELFF.

This clone is labeled medium-sized (0.01 to 0.1%). This sequence joins TRBV9 and TRBJ2-7, with TRBD1 as a possible D gene (5 bases). The CDR3 spans 14 residues. CDR1 is SGDLS and CDR2 is YYNGEE in the germline V gene. V lost 0 bases to trimming and J lost 1 base, with 8 bases between them. The CDR3 DNA is TGTGCCAGCAGCGTAGAGGGGCAGTCCTACGAGCAGTACTTC. Translating gives CASSVEGQSYEQYF.

As DNA, the CDR3 is TGCAGTGCTATAGAATCAGGGGCACACGAGCAGTACTTC. Its translation: CSAIESGAHEQYF. The V gene is TRBV20-1, the J gene TRBJ2-7, with D perhaps TRBD1 (6 bases). The CDR3 is made up of 13 amino acids. The V end lost 4 bases, the J end lost 5 bases, and 15 bases lay between the germline ends. Germline V gives CDR1 DFQATT, CDR2 SNEGSKA (reference sequence).

V gene TRBV11-3 combines with J gene TRBJ2-2; 7 bases map to TRBD2. The CDR3 runs 13 residues. Germline V gene sequence: CDR1 SGHNT, CDR2 YENEEA. Unmatched junction bases numbered 2, after V lost 5 bases and J lost 5 bases. The CDR3 protein is CASSTGGTGELFF. The DNA of the CDR3 is TGTGCCAGCAGCACGGGAGGTACCGGGGAGCTGTTTTTT.